This T cell receptor beta chain was sequenced during a study of shared T cell receptors in the human thymus. Assay used: immunoSEQ multiplex PCR; TCRdb lists only in-frame clones, some missing. Found here are more than 550,000 clones, about 90% of them singletons; the top ten hold 0.0094%. Trimming removed 6 bases from V and 6 bases from J, with 9 bases in between. The germline V gene has CDR1 DFQATT and CDR2 SNEGSKA (reference sequence). The CDR3 length is 11 residues. The same sample was also used in a study of human thymus T cells. Per that study: It was healthy Finnish infants having corrective surgery for congenital heart defects who were the donors. Repertoires from thymus and blood appeared to show biased V and J gene usage.

V usage is TRBV20-1 and J usage is TRBJ2-1, with D perhaps matching TRBD1 (5 bases). This TCR derives from a boy younger than two with a congenital heart defect. The sequencing input was thymocytes. CDR3 residues: CSAIGANEQFF. In DNA, the CDR3 is TGCAGTGCCATAGGGGCCAATGAGCAGTTCTTC.